The subject of this entry is one T cell receptor beta chain. This clonotype was seen repeatedly, ten times or more. Its antigen is unknown. There are no base qualities to consult, and no much larger clone falls within one base. TCR cDNA was made using 5'RACE template switching, a step that added a universal primer site and unique molecular identifiers. Priming for cDNA synthesis came from both the TCR alpha and TCR beta constant segments. Library amplification involved two PCR steps, and the second step added sample barcodes and sequencing adapters. Sequencing of libraries was performed on Illumina HiSeq 2500 (2x100 bp) or NovaSeq (2x150 bp). Regarding the original processing steps: Reads were demultiplexed and collapsed into UMI consensus sequences with MIGEC, and V(D)J alignment was performed with MiXCR. Vaccine-responding clonotypes were defined with edgeR using replicate PBMC samples, requiring FDR below 0.01 and a log2 fold change above 5 up to day 15. Each bulk clonotype was labeled CD4 or CD8 based on which sequenced repertoire, CD4 or CD8, contained the clonotype at higher abundance. TCRdb trimmed the raw reads at Q25, called clones with MiXCR and kept productive beta chains. Rows with a matching CDR3 protein are joined into one entry that keeps the most common DNA and genes. The V and J calls and clone size are TCRdb's, not the authors'. The sample has about 150,000 distinct CDR3 sequences on record, 5% to 8% of them singletons. Of the sample, more than 0.6% falls within the top ten clones.

The treatment or condition label, read with the paper, signifies: live attenuated yellow fever vaccine strain. PBMCs were isolated from peripheral blood using a standard Ficoll-Paque protocol. CD4 and CD8 T-cell fractions were isolated with Dynabeads CD4 and CD8 positive selection kits. TriZol was used to extract RNA from bulk PBMCs, from CD4 and CD8 fractions, and from dextramer-positive and dextramer-negative fractions. The CDR3 sequence holds 14 residues, the cysteine and phenylalanine included. Only CDR3 DNA remains: 42 bases, in frame from the first base. Trimming removed 2 bases from V and 4 bases from J, leaving 9 bases between the germline ends. The germline V gene (reference sequence) specifies DFQATT as CDR1 and SNEGSKA as CDR2. This entry is derived from a study of T cells after yellow fever vaccination (dated by TCRdb to the late 2010s). For context, the study as a whole: The SMART-Seq v4 Ultra Low Input RNA kit was used to prepare libraries from fractions with low cell numbers. To follow T-cell clones before and after primary and booster YFV17D yellow fever vaccination, bulk TCR alpha and beta repertoires were sequenced over time. Two healthy male donors made up the cohort, one aged 18 to 30 years and the other aged 30 to 40 years. Blood was collected at multiple timepoints before and after primary and secondary immunization, and bulk PBMC replicates and cell subsets were isolated. The study at large found these results: FACS-sorted repertoires could contain abundant contaminating clonotypes from the bulk population, so computational filtering was required. A small fraction of clonotypes appeared in both the CD4 and CD8 compartments, likely as a result of convergent recombination. Most clones expanded after primary vaccination (about 95% of CD4 and 88% of CD8) were re-detected after the booster, suggesting that broad memory maintenance occurred. Compared with the primary T-cell response, the secondary T-cell response was weaker but faster, peaking on day 5 rather than day 15. The study included only a couple of donors, which limits how far the findings can be generalized.

The sequence is built from TRBV20-1 and TRBJ2-6; the D gene is unclear. The source was CD4+ T cells sorted from PBMCs, collected 10 days after the yellow fever booster vaccination. The receptor was derived from a man under 40 who received the YFV17D yellow fever vaccine. The sequence in DNA is TGCAGTGCTAGAAGGAGTAAGGGGGCCAACGTCCTGACTTTC. This gives the protein CSARRSKGANVLTF.